Sequencing of this T cell receptor beta chain was carried out in a study of control samples from healthy donors and cancer patients. Germline loops: CDR1 MNHEY, CDR2 SMNVEV (reference sequence). Trimming took 4 bases from V and 2 from J; bases not matched to a gene: 4. The CDR3 consists of 14 residues. The assay was immunoSEQ multiplex PCR, and TCRdb's table has in-frame clones only and misses some. Here the sample spans under 75,000 clones, just over 90% being singletons. This clonotype originated in a woman aged 45-65 years with colorectal cancer. The source material was PBMCs. V and J are TRBV27 and TRBJ2-7; 8 nucleotides agree with TRBD2. Here the CDR3 reads CASSWVAGPYEQYF. CDR3 in DNA: TGTGCCAGCAGTTGGGTAGCGGGGCCCTACGAGCAGTACTTC.